This is a list of T cell receptor beta chains from one sample in a study of a mutant IDH1 vaccine in newly diagnosed glioma. TCRdb's copy holds only in-frame clones and misses some; the assay was immunoSEQ multiplex PCR. The sample holds tens of thousands of clones; 75% to 85% are singletons and the top ten take approximately 5%. Antigens of these TCRs are unknown. The sample was PBMCs, taken from a glioma patient whose treatment included an IDH1 peptide vaccine. The receptors come from a man aged 40-55 years with glioma. CDR3s include the opening cysteine and the closing phenylalanine or tryptophan. The D gene is left open where the match is weak. Not all rows give a size; the values are once, few, many and, for expanded clones, a class.

D: NA; size: NA; V: TRBV2; J: TRBJ1-6; CDR3: CASSTPEGWNSPLHF; DNA: TGTGCCAGCAGTACGCCCGAGGGGTGGAATTCACCCCTCCACTTT
D: NA; size: NA; V: TRBV10-3; J: TRBJ1-5; CDR3: CAIRATENNQPQHF; DNA: TGTGCCATCAGGGCAACGGAGAACAATCAGCCCCAGCATTTT
D: NA; size: once; V: TRBV2; J: TRBJ2-1; CDR3: CASSLLGYENEQFF; DNA: TGTGCCAGCAGTCTTCTGGGGTATGAAAATGAGCAGTTCTTC
D: TRBD1; size: NA; V: TRBV5-1; J: TRBJ2-2; CDR3: CASSLLPGQVNTGELFF; DNA: TGCGCCAGCAGCTTGCTTCCGGGACAGGTTAACACCGGGGAGCTGTTTTTT
D: TRBD1; size: NA; V: TRBV4-1; J: TRBJ1-5; CDR3: CASSQRRGQGSHNQPQHF; DNA: TGCGCCAGCAGCCAAAGAAGGGGACAGGGCTCACACAATCAGCCCCAGCATTTT
D: NA; size: NA; V: TRBV19; J: TRBJ1-1; CDR3: CASSQQTEAFF; DNA: TGTGCCAGTAGTCAACAGACTGAAGCTTTCTTT
D: NA; size: NA; V: TRBV30; J: TRBJ2-5; CDR3: CAWSGGISETQYF; DNA: TGTGCCTGGAGTGGGGGGATAAGCGAGACCCAGTACTTC
D: NA; size: NA; V: TRBV4-3; J: TRBJ1-1; CDR3: CASSPPNLNTEAFF; DNA: TGCGCCAGCAGCCCCCCCAACTTGAACACTGAAGCTTTCTTT
D: TRBD2; size: medium-sized; V: TRBV18; J: TRBJ2-1; CDR3: CASSQFPWTGTSGSWGSYNEQFF; DNA: TGTGCCAGCTCACAATTCCCCTGGACCGGGACTAGCGGGAGTTGGGGGTCCTACAATGAGCAGTTCTTC
D: NA; size: few; V: TRBV25-1; J: TRBJ1-2; CDR3: CASSETAFYGYTF; DNA: TGTGCCAGCAGTGAAACGGCATTCTATGGCTACACCTTC
D: TRBD2; size: NA; V: TRBV4-2; J: TRBJ2-1; CDR3: CASSQVEVRRGGRLYNEQFF; DNA: TGTGCCAGCAGCCAAGTTGAGGTTCGGCGGGGGGGCCGTTTATACAATGAGCAGTTCTTC
D: NA; size: NA; V: TRBV5-4; J: TRBJ2-7; CDR3: CASSVDSYEQYF; DNA: TGTGCCAGCAGCGTGGACAGTTACGAGCAGTACTTC
D: TRBD2; size: NA; V: TRBV4-1; J: TRBJ2-3; CDR3: CASSPQRGSDTQYF; DNA: TGCGCCAGCAGCCCGCAGCGGGGAAGTGATACGCAGTATTTT
D: NA; size: NA; V: TRBV12-5; J: TRBJ2-7; CDR3: CASGEREQYF; DNA: TGTGCTAGTGGCGAGAGGGAGCAGTACTTC
D: NA; size: NA; V: TRBV7-2; J: TRBJ2-7; CDR3: CASSLGGKGLYEQYF; DNA: TGTGCCAGCAGCTTAGGGGGCAAGGGCCTTTACGAGCAGTACTTC
D: NA; size: NA; V: TRBV10-3; J: TRBJ2-7; CDR3: CAISEGLAYEQYF; DNA: TGTGCCATCAGTGAGGGTCTAGCCTACGAGCAGTACTTC
D: NA; size: NA; V: TRBV27; J: TRBJ2-7; CDR3: CASSLSRRGSVEQYF; DNA: TGTGCCAGCAGTTTATCGAGACGGGGGTCGGTCGAGCAGTACTTC
D: NA; size: NA; V: TRBV7-2; J: TRBJ1-2; CDR3: CASSGSDSPLGYTF; DNA: TGTGCCAGCAGCGGATCGGACAGCCCTCTAGGCTACACCTTC
D: NA; size: NA; V: TRBV10-2; J: TRBJ2-2; CDR3: CASSENTGELFF; DNA: TGCGCCAGCAGTGAAAACACCGGGGAGCTGTTTTTT
D: NA; size: NA; V: TRBV10-3; J: TRBJ2-7; CDR3: CAITGDPIREQYF; DNA: TGTGCCATCACCGGGGACCCCATACGAGAGCAGTACTTC